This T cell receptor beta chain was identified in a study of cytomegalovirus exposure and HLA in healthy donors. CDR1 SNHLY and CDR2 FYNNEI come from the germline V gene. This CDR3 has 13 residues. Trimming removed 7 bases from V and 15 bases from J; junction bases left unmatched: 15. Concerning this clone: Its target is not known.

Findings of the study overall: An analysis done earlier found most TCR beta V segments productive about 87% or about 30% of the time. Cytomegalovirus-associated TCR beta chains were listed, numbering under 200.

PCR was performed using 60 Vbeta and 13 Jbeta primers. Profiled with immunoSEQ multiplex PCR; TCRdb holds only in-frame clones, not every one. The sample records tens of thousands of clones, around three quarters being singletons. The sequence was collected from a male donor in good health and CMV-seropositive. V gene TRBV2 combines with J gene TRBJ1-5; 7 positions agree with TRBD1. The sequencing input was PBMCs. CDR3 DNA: TGTGCCAGCACCCGTGGCTTGGAACAGGGGAGGCATTTT. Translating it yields CASTRGLEQGRHF. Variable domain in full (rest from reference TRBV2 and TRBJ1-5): EPEVTQTPSHQVTQMGQEVILRCVPISNHLYFYWYRQILGQKVEFLVSFYNNEISEKSEIFDDQFSVERPDGSNFTLKIRSTKLEDSAMYFCASTRGLEQGRHFGDGTRLSIL.